Below, 8 T cell receptor beta chains from the same sample are listed, as sequenced in a study of OX40 agonist ivuxolimab in advanced cancers. Produced via immunoSEQ multiplex PCR; TCRdb's table is partial and in-frame only. The sample lists tens of thousands of clones, 86% seen once, with roughly 27% in the top ten. The sample here was CD4+ or CD8+ T cells sorted from blood, taken in a trial of the OX40 agonist ivuxolimab. The receptors were sampled from an adult with an advanced solid tumor such as melanoma, head and neck, liver or kidney cancer.

This chain links TRBV7-9 with TRBJ2-1; TRBD1 matches 8 bases. V lost 4 bases to trimming and J lost 3 bases; unmatched junction nucleotides: 8. CDR3 length: 16 amino acids. Germline CDR1 and CDR2: SEHNR and FQNEAQ (reference sequence). The CDR3 nucleotides are TGTGCCAGCAGCTCCAACCGGGACAGGCTCTACAATGAGCAGTTCTTC. Translating it yields CASSSNRDRLYNEQFF.

This chain uses TRBV6-5 with TRBJ2-7; no clear D. The CDR3 extends over 14 amino acids. Trimming left V 0 bases short and J 5 bases short, with 11 bases between. Germline CDR1 reads MNHEY; CDR2 reads SVGAGI. CDR3 bases: TGTGCCAGCAGTTACTCTAGAACCGGCGACGAGCAGTACTTC. It translates to CASSYSRTGDEQYF.

Comments on this clone: A much larger clone differs from this one at a single base, so this may be a read error. CDR3 protein: CASSLEDYGYTF. In nucleotides, the CDR3 is TGTGCCAGCAGCTTGGAAGACTATGGCTACACCTTC. The rearrangement uses TRBV5-8 and TRBJ1-2; D not certain. CDR3 size: 12 residues. Germline V lookup: CDR1 SGHTS, CDR2 YDEGEE. Trimming pared 0 bases from V and 3 bases from J, leaving 3 bases between. Based on the CDR3 plus reference TRBV5-8 and TRBJ1-2, the full variable domain is EAGVTQSPTHLIKTRGQQATLRCSPISGHTSVYWYQQALGLGLQFLLWYDEGEERNRGNFPPRFSGRQFPNYSSELNVNALELEDSALYLCASSLEDYGYTFGSGTRLTVV.

The chain has TRBV15 and TRBJ2-7; TRBD1 aligns across 10 bases. J was trimmed by 5 bases and V by 2 bases; bases with no gene match: 6. In germline, CDR1 is LNHNV, CDR2 YYDKDF (reference sequence). This CDR3 region has 15 residues. The CDR3 is CATSRSRQGADEQYF. DNA of the CDR3: TGTGCCACCAGCAGATCGAGACAGGGGGCCGACGAGCAGTACTTC.

The J gene is TRBJ2-1, the V gene TRBV9, with D perhaps TRBD2 (5 bases). Per the germline V gene, CDR1 is SGDLS and CDR2 is YYNGEE. Deletions cut 2 bases from V and 10 bases from J, with 16 bases between. CDR3 length: 14 residues. Here the CDR3 reads CASSVDGITGEQFF. CDR3 nucleotides: TGTGCCAGCAGCGTTGACGGGATAACGGGGGAGCAGTTCTTC.

The rearrangement uses TRBV7-9 and TRBJ2-6; the D is unclear. Trimming cost V 5 bases and J 2 bases, with 13 bases left between them. Germline V CDR1 and CDR2: SEHNR, FQNEAQ (reference sequence). The length of the CDR3 is 16 residues. The CDR3 DNA sequence: TGTGCCAGCAGCCCCACGCGCGTGGCTGGGGCCAACGTCCTGACTTTC. This gives the protein CASSPTRVAGANVLTF.

V gene TRBV7-8 combines with J gene TRBJ2-3; TRBD1 matches at 9 bases. The CDR3 covers 15 residues. The germline CDR1 and CDR2 sequences are SGHVS and FQNEAQ. After removal of 5 bases from V and 8 bases from J, the junction contained 11 bases not matched to a gene. DNA for the CDR3: TGTGCCAGCAGCCTGGGACAGGGCGGAATGGGTACGCAGTATTTT. It yields the protein CASSLGQGGMGTQYF.

The chain employs TRBV9 and TRBJ2-1; no clear D. Germline CDR1 and CDR2: SGDLS and YYNGEE. This CDR3 contains 9 residues. The V gene lost 7 bases and the J gene lost 5 bases, with 1 base spanning the gap. DNA for the CDR3: TGTGCCAGCCACAATGAGCAGTTCTTC. Protein: CASHNEQFF.